The table lists the clone carrying this T cell receptor (beta chain) with a few counts. Its cognate antigen is unknown. The entry originates in a study of T cell responses to AZD1222 COVID-19 vaccine. V lost 7 bases and J 6 bases, leaving 7 bases between the germline ends. The CDR3 has 10 amino acids. The V gene's germline CDR1 is SNHLY and CDR2 FYNNEI. Method: immunoSEQ multiplex PCR; TCRdb's copy keeps in-frame clones and lacks some. The table lists some 130,000 clones, roughly 93% of them singletons. Overall study findings and caveats: Unmutated variant regions are reportedly the target of nearly half of TCRs that are spike-specific. Possibly, clonal diversity was underestimated; donors were largely white British and included more females. The study identified only five or six AZD1222 recipients as seropositive at baseline. Two doses of AZD1222 preceded a rise in Spike-specific TCR breadth and depth.

The J gene is TRBJ2-7, the V gene TRBV2; D call uncertain. The receptor comes from an adult in good health. Source: peripheral blood, taken on day 0 of AZD1222 vaccination. CDR3 sequence reads: CASTPSEQYF. DNA of the CDR3: TGTGCCAGCACCCCGTCCGAGCAGTACTTC.